The 25 T cell receptor beta chains in this list originate from one sample, sequenced in a study of T cell clonality in common variable immunodeficiency. Some clones are missing from TCRdb's copy, which holds only in-frame ones; the method was immunoSEQ multiplex PCR. There are tens of thousands of clones in the sample, none observed a single time. The sample consisted of peripheral blood mononuclear cells. Every receptor here comes from a person between 18 and 75 years old in good health.

This clone was detected ten times or more. The observed sequence ends 3 residues before the CDR3 terminus, with the missing tail filled in from the germline J gene. The rearrangement uses TRBV20-1 and TRBJ2-5, with D perhaps TRBD2 (5 bases). This CDR3 has 14 residues. Trimming took off 0 bases at V and 2 bases at J, with 10 bases between the two ends. Per germline, CDR1 DFQATT and CDR2 SNEGSKA (reference sequence). CDR3 loop: CSARDRLNQETQYF. The covered CDR3 bases are TGCAGTGCTAGAGATCGACTAAATCAAGAGACC.

This clone showed up many times. The missing CDR3 end, 3 residues past where the read stops, is filled in from the germline J gene. This sequence joins TRBV7-2 and TRBJ2-3; 7 bases are a match to TRBD2. CDR3 length: 14 amino acids. J was trimmed by 2 bases and V by 6 bases; bases with no gene match: 5. The germline V gene has CDR1 SGHTA and CDR2 FQGNSA. The sequenced CDR3 bases are TGTGCCAGCAGTCGCGGGAGTTACACAGATACG. It codes for CASSRGSYTDT. The entire CDR3 protein is CASSRGSYTDTQYF.

This clone appeared many times. CDR3 DNA, as far as it was read: TGTGCCAGCAGCTTGGTAGGGGCTAGCACAGATACG. Translating it yields CASSLVGASTDT. The entire CDR3 is CASSLVGASTDTQYF. This chain joins TRBV5-4 and TRBJ2-3, with D possibly being TRBD1 (5 bases). The CDR3 end falls 3 residues outside the read, so it is completed with the germline J gene. Per the germline V gene, CDR1 is SGHNT and CDR2 is YYREEE (reference sequence). The CDR3 is 15 amino acids. V lost 0 bases, J lost 0 bases, and 8 bases lay in between.

This clone was seen at least ten times. The read ends 3 residues before the CDR3 terminus; that terminus is restored from the germline J gene. The J gene is TRBJ1-1, the V gene TRBV6-1; D not resolved. Trimming stripped 0 bases from V and 1 base from J, with 6 bases between. In germline, CDR1 is MNHNS, CDR2 SASEGT. The CDR3 runs to 14 residues. This CDR3 is CASSEAKGNTEAFF. The sequenced part of the CDR3 DNA is TGTGCCAGCAGTGAAGCGAAGGGGAACACTGAA.

On this clone itself: The read ends 3 residues shy of where the CDR3 ends; the end is completed using the germline J gene. This rearrangement joins TRBV6-1 to TRBJ1-2, with D perhaps matching TRBD1 (6 bases). CDR1 MNHNS and CDR2 SASEGT come from the germline V gene. The CDR3 is 16 residues long. The DNA read from the CDR3 is TGTGCCAGCAGTGATTCAGGACAGTTTGGGTTCTACGAC. Amino acids: CASSDSGQFGFYD. In full, the CDR3 is CASSDSGQFGFYDYTF.

The sample holds many counts of this clone. The read ends 3 residues before the CDR3 terminus; that terminus is restored from the germline J gene. The chain uses TRBV20-1 and TRBJ2-1, with 11 bases lining up with TRBD2. The CDR3 consists of 16 residues. Germline V gene sequence: CDR1 DFQATT, CDR2 SNEGSKA (reference sequence). J was trimmed by 8 bases and V by 6 bases; bases with no gene match: 15. The sequenced CDR3 bases are TGCAGTGCCGACATAAGAATAGCGGGAGGGCCGGATGAG. This encodes CSADIRIAGGPDE. The complete CDR3 reads CSADIRIAGGPDEQFF.

In its sample, this clone was seen a few times. The read ends 3 residues early relative to the CDR3; the germline J gene fills the gap. V and J are TRBV20-1 and TRBJ1-1, with 7 bases identical to TRBD1. V shed 3 bases, J shed 2 bases, and the junction held 9 bases outside the gene matches. The CDR3 sequence is 15 residues long. CDR1 and CDR2 from the germline V gene are DFQATT and SNEGSKA (reference sequence). Incomplete CDR3 DNA: TGCAGTGCTAGGAGGCGGGGACAGCCAAACACTGAA. Residues: CSARRRGQPNTE. The CDR3 in full is CSARRRGQPNTEAFF.

This clone was counted ten times or more. The read ends 3 residues shy of where the CDR3 ends; the end is completed using the germline J gene. This sequence joins TRBV12-3 or TRBV12-4 and TRBJ2-2, with 7 bases matching TRBD2. Germline trimming cut 4 bases from V and 4 bases from J; bases unmatched to any gene: 0. The CDR3 runs 13 residues. CDR3 in amino acids: CASSWGGTGELFF. Partial CDR3 DNA: TGTGCCAGCAGTTGGGGGGGCACCGGGGAG.

This clone came up many times. CDR3 loop: CASSLGQGGSTEAFF. Incomplete CDR3 DNA: TGTGCCAGTAGTTTGGGACAGGGAGGTTCCACTGAA. The rearrangement joins TRBV19 to TRBJ1-1; 9 nucleotides match TRBD1. Read sequence stops 3 residues before the CDR3 end, and the germline J gene provides the missing end. This CDR3 has 15 residues. The trim removed 5 bases at V and 4 bases at J, leaving 8 bases unmatched. CDR1 and CDR2 (germline): LNHDA, SQIVND (reference sequence).

This clone has at least ten counts. The junction departs from germline at one end; a sequencing error may be responsible. Here the CDR3 reads CASSLSHGTSGTDTQYF. The covered CDR3 bases are TGTGCTAGCAGCTTGTCCCATGGGACTAGCGGTACAGATACG. The chain couples TRBV7-7 to TRBJ2-3; 11 bases map to TRBD2. The read ends 3 residues shy of where the CDR3 ends; the end is completed using the germline J gene. This CDR3 is built from 17 residues. Germline assignment: CDR1 SSHAT and CDR2 FNYEAQ (reference sequence).

This clone was found a few times. The sequenced fragment ends 3 residues before the CDR3 boundary, so the rest is inferred from the germline J gene. This chain joins TRBV19 and TRBJ1-2; unclear D gene. The CDR3 is made up of 14 amino acids. Germline V gene lookup returns CDR1 LNHDA and CDR2 SQIVND (reference sequence). CDR3 sequence: CATTRTRQPDDYTF. Incomplete CDR3 DNA: TGTGCCACGACTCGGACTCGACAACCCGATGAC.

About this clone itself: A junction boundary mismatches the germline segment, possibly from a read error. Read sequence stops 3 residues before the CDR3 end, and the germline J gene provides the missing end. The chain recombines TRBV5-1 with TRBJ1-1; a possible D gene is TRBD1 (5 bases). This CDR3 is 14 amino acids long. CDR1 is SGHRS, CDR2 YFSETQ, per germline. The covered CDR3 bases are TGCGCCAGCAGCTATCAGGGAGGTGAAACTGGA. This encodes CASSYQGGETG. The CDR3 as a whole reads CASSYQGGETGAFF.

This clone was detected many times. The sequence runs out 3 residues before the end of the CDR3; the remainder is reconstructed from the germline J gene. J is TRBJ1-2 and V is TRBV29-1; TRBD1 agrees at 8 bases. J was trimmed by 5 bases and V by 7 bases; bases with no gene match: 18. The CDR3 runs 16 residues. CDR1 and CDR2 (germline): SQVTM, ANQGSEA. The CDR3: CSGPSGRTGRGYGYTF. The DNA read from the CDR3 is TGCAGCGGTCCCTCAGGTAGGACAGGGAGAGGATATGGC.

This clone was seen ten or more times. The CDR3 extends 3 residues past the end of the read, so its final part is completed from the germline J gene. The rearrangement links TRBV7-6 to TRBJ2-2; D gene unclear. V lost 1 base, J lost 6 bases, and 6 bases lay in between. The CDR3 totals 13 residues. The germline V gene encodes CDR1 SGHVS and CDR2 FNYEAQ. The CDR3 bases that were read are TGTGCCAGCAGCTTAGATCTCTCCGGGGAG. It encodes CASSLDLSGE. The complete CDR3 reads CASSLDLSGELFF.

This clone was counted ten times or more. With the read ending 3 residues before the CDR3 end, the germline J gene is used to fill in that end. The genes are TRBV9 and TRBJ1-3; 8 nucleotides line up with TRBD1. CDR1 and CDR2 from the germline V gene are SGDLS and YYNGEE. This CDR3 has 15 residues. V trimming: 3 bases; J trimming: 2 bases; junction bases outside the gene matches: 4. The CDR3: CASSETTGAGNTIYF. The sequenced CDR3 bases are TGTGCCAGCAGCGAGACGACAGGGGCTGGAAACACC.

Turning to this clone: A far larger clone lies a single base away; this is likely a read error. The read terminates 3 residues ahead of where the CDR3 ends, so the germline J gene completes it. V and J are TRBV6-1 and TRBJ2-3, with 12 bases aligning to TRBD1. CDR3 length: 15 residues. From germline, CDR1 is MNHNS and CDR2 SASEGT. Partial CDR3 DNA: TGTGTCAGCAGTGAAGGGACAGGGGGCGCAGATACG. It translates to CVSSEGTGGADT. The whole CDR3 region reads CVSSEGTGGADTQYF.

This clone was seen ten or more times. Read sequence stops 3 residues before the CDR3 end, and the germline J gene provides the missing end. This chain links TRBV20-1 with TRBJ2-2, with a weak D call TRBD1 (6 bases). Germline V CDR1 and CDR2: DFQATT, SNEGSKA (reference sequence). This CDR3 has 14 residues. CDR3 bases read: TGCAGTGCTACAGGGGATCGGTATAATTCACCG. Translated, it gives CSATGDRYNSP. The complete CDR3 reads CSATGDRYNSPLFF.

This clone was seen ten or more times. The read finishes 3 residues shy of the CDR3 end, and the germline J gene is used to complete it. Additional DNA sequences in this sample encode the identical CDR3. The chain uses TRBV20-1 and TRBJ1-2, with D perhaps TRBD1 (6 bases). Germline-derived CDR1 and CDR2 are DFQATT and SNEGSKA (reference sequence). The length of the CDR3 is 12 residues. CDR3 residues: CFGTKQGSSYTF. The sequenced CDR3 bases are TGCTTTGGGACGAAACAGGGATCTAGC.

Concerning this clone itself: The CDR3 extends 3 residues past the end of the read, so its final part is completed from the germline J gene. V usage is TRBV6-2 or TRBV6-3 and J usage is TRBJ1-2; tentatively, D is TRBD1 (6 bases). The CDR3 sequence is 13 residues long. Germline assignment: CDR1 MNHEY and CDR2 SVGEGT. CDR3 sequence reads: CASTPITGLDYTF. The sequenced part of the CDR3 DNA is TGTGCCAGCACCCCGATCACAGGGTTAGAC.

This clone was found many times. The sequence runs out 3 residues before the end of the CDR3; the remainder is reconstructed from the germline J gene. The genes are TRBV5-1 and TRBJ2-5, with 8 bases matching TRBD1. Germline V CDR1 and CDR2: SGHRS, YFSETQ. The CDR3 runs 14 residues. J was trimmed by 2 bases and V by 6 bases; bases with no gene match: 6. The CDR3 is CASKGQGSQETQYF. The DNA read from the CDR3 is TGCGCCAGCAAAGGACAGGGCTCGCAAGAGACC.

In this sample, this clone turned up many times. The read stops 3 residues short of the end of the CDR3; the missing end is completed from the germline J gene. This sequence joins TRBV18 and TRBJ2-5, with D possibly being TRBD2 (5 bases). CDR1 and CDR2 (germline): KGHSH, LQKENI. The V end was cut by 4 bases, the J end by 0 bases, with 9 bases between. The CDR3 sequence is 14 residues long. The covered CDR3 bases are TGTGCCAGCTCACTTAGCGCTTACCAAGAGACC. The encoded protein is CASSLSAYQET. The CDR3 reads in full as CASSLSAYQETQYF.

The table lists this clone with many counts. Sequencing ends 3 residues short of the CDR3 end; the germline J gene provides the rest. V is TRBV5-4 and J is TRBJ2-2; 7 nucleotides line up with TRBD1. Per the germline V gene, CDR1 is SGHNT and CDR2 is YYREEE (reference sequence). The CDR3 is made up of 12 amino acids. V lost 8 bases to trimming and J lost 5 bases; unmatched junction nucleotides: 3. CDR3 protein: CASPTGTGELFF. Partial CDR3 DNA: TGTGCCAGTCCGACAGGGACCGGGGAG.

This clone was counted many times. The missing CDR3 end, 3 residues past where the read stops, is filled in from the germline J gene. This sequence joins TRBV18 and TRBJ1-5; 7 nucleotides agree with TRBD1. The CDR3 covers 16 residues. Germline CDR1 is KGHSH and CDR2 is LQKENI. Trimming took 5 bases from V and 1 from J; bases not matched to a gene: 8. The chain's CDR3 is CASSWGTVLSNQPQHF. Partial CDR3 DNA: TGTGCCAGCTCATGGGGGACAGTCCTCAGCAATCAGCCC.

Points on this clone: The CDR3 end falls 3 residues outside the read, so it is completed with the germline J gene. The chain employs TRBV7-9 and TRBJ2-2; D ambiguous. Germline V gene data show CDR1 as SEHNR and CDR2 as FQNEAQ (reference sequence). The CDR3 is 13 residues long. CDR3: CASSLSMGEKLFF. The sequenced part of the CDR3 DNA is TGTGCCAGCAGCTTATCAATGGGCGAAAAG.

Many counts were recorded for this clone. The read ends 3 residues before the CDR3 terminus; that terminus is restored from the germline J gene. The chain couples TRBV23-1 to TRBJ1-1, with TRBD1 matching over 8 bases. TRBV23-1 is identified as an open reading frame with a role that is uncertain. The CDR3 contains 12 residues. V lost 7 bases, J lost 4 bases, and 2 bases stayed unmatched. The DNA read from the CDR3 is TGCGCCAGCAAAACAGGGGGCACTGAA. Amino acids: CASKTGGTE. The entire CDR3 sequence reads CASKTGGTEAFF.